This T cell receptor beta chain was observed in a study of blood T cell repertoires in COVID-19. Patients of the Seattle cohort, enrolled during active infection, were followed longitudinally. Profiled with immunoSEQ multiplex PCR; TCRdb holds only in-frame clones, not every one. The table has some 68,000 clones, around 91% seen once; the top ten hold under 0.65%. The V end was cut by 0 bases, the J end by 1 base, with 18 bases between. Per germline, CDR1 SGDLS and CDR2 YYNGEE. CDR3 length: 18 residues. This rearrangement joins TRBV9 to TRBJ2-3; D possibly corresponds to TRBD2 (6 bases). Sequencing input: peripheral blood. This receptor was identified in a man between 45 and 60 years old with COVID-19, enrolled during active disease. CDR3 in amino acids: CASSVGIGSGRGTDTQYF. DNA for the CDR3: TGTGCCAGCAGCGTAGGTATCGGGAGTGGACGGGGCACAGATACGCAGTATTTT.